The 21 T cell receptor beta chains in this list originate from one sample, sequenced in a study of cytomegalovirus exposure and HLA in healthy donors. Use of 60 Vbeta and 13 Jbeta primers characterized the PCR. Data came from immunoSEQ multiplex PCR; TCRdb stores just in-frame clones and leaves some out. This table lists 130,000 or so clones. The sequencing sample was made of PBMCs. Receptor source: a woman aged 40-49 years in good health and CMV-seronegative.

The V and J genes are TRBV28 and TRBJ1-6, with 7 bases aligning to TRBD1. V lost 8 bases to trimming and J lost 11 bases; unmatched junction nucleotides: 6. The CDR3 runs 12 residues. Germline V gene lookup returns CDR1 MDHEN and CDR2 SYDVKM. CDR3 nucleotides: TGTGCCAGCTCTACAGGGGCAACACCCCTCCACTTT. As protein: CASSTGATPLHF.

The CDR3 nucleotides read TGTGCCAGCAGACTAGGGGGAAACTCTGGAAACACCATATATTTT. Its translation is CASRLGGNSGNTIYF. J is TRBJ1-3 and V is TRBV28; possible D gene TRBD1, 6 bases. V gave up 6 bases and J gave up 0 bases, with 12 bases separating them. The germline gives CDR1 MDHEN, CDR2 SYDVKM. This CDR3 has 15 residues.

The CDR3 reads CASSSGQGVDEQFF. As DNA, the CDR3 is TGTGCCAGCAGTTCTGGACAGGGGGTCGATGAGCAGTTCTTC. The V and J genes are TRBV28 and TRBJ2-1, with 10 bases matching TRBD1. The CDR3 is made up of 14 amino acids. CDR1 is MDHEN, CDR2 SYDVKM, per germline. Trimming at V came to 4 bases and at J to 8 bases, leaving 5 bases not matched to a gene.

The V and J genes are TRBV10-3 and TRBJ2-1; maybe TRBD2 (5 bases). V lost 4 bases, J lost 4 bases, and 20 bases lay in between. Germline values: CDR1 ENHRY, CDR2 SYGVKD. CDR3 length: 17 residues. CDR3 nucleotide sequence: TGTGCCATCAGTGCAGGACGTTCGGCGGGCGATTACAATGAGCAGTTCTTC. Translation: CAISAGRSAGDYNEQFF.

J is TRBJ1-6 and V is TRBV7-3; a weak D match, TRBD1 (5 bases). V shed 5 bases and J shed 7 bases, with 12 bases lying between them. CDR3 length equals 14 residues. The germline V gene encodes CDR1 SGHTA and CDR2 FQGTGA. The CDR3 DNA reads as TGTGCCAGCAGCCGCGGGACGGCGAATTCACCCCTCCACTTT. This gives the protein CASSRGTANSPLHF.

V gene TRBV6-1 combines with J gene TRBJ2-1; D may be TRBD1 (6 bases). V was shortened by 5 bases and J by 10 bases, with 15 bases between the two germline ends. The length of the CDR3 is 13 residues. CDR1 MNHNS and CDR2 SASEGT come from the germline V gene. The CDR3 sequence: CASSLSQGREQFF. CDR3 coding DNA: TGTGCCAGCAGTTTATCACAGGGCAGGGAGCAGTTCTTC.

V is TRBV19 and J is TRBJ1-5, with D tentatively TRBD1 (5 bases). Germline values: CDR1 LNHDA, CDR2 SQIVND (reference sequence). The length of the CDR3 is 16 residues. Trimming removed 9 bases at V and 5 bases at J, with 23 bases between. The CDR3 nucleotides are TGTGCCAGCAATTCGGGGGAGGGGATATCGGATCAGCCCCAGCATTTT. This gives the protein CASNSGEGISDQPQHF. Variable domain in full (rest from reference TRBV19 and TRBJ1-5): DGGITQSPKYLFRKEGQNVTLSCEQNLNHDAMYWYRQDPGQGLRLIYYSQIVNDFQKGDIAEGYSVSREKKESFPLTVTSAQKNPTAFYLCASNSGEGISDQPQHFGDGTRLSIL.

The chain joins TRBV5-1 to TRBJ1-1, with D perhaps matching TRBD1 (6 bases). The CDR3 contains 14 residues. Deletions cut 1 base from V and 4 bases from J, with 11 bases between. Germline-derived CDR1 and CDR2 are SGHRS and YFSETQ. This chain's CDR3 is CASSLNRDGTEAFF. DNA of the CDR3: TGCGCCAGCAGCTTGAACAGGGATGGCACTGAAGCTTTCTTT.

The chain joins TRBV12-5 to TRBJ1-2; D is possibly TRBD1 (5 bases). CDR3 length equals 14 residues. V shed 1 base and J shed 1 base, with 7 bases lying between them. CDR1 is LGHNT and CDR2 is FRNRAP in the germline V gene. The CDR3 protein is CASGLGQFNYGYTF. DNA for the CDR3: TGTGCTAGTGGTTTGGGACAGTTTAACTATGGCTACACCTTC.

This rearrangement joins TRBV28 to TRBJ1-3, with 9 bases identical to TRBD1. Germline V gives CDR1 MDHEN, CDR2 SYDVKM. The length of the CDR3 is 17 residues. After removal of 5 bases from V and 2 bases from J, the junction contained 10 bases not matched to a gene. CDR3 protein: CASSPWGQGTAGNTIYF. The CDR3 DNA is TGTGCCAGCAGTCCATGGGGACAGGGAACGGCTGGAAACACCATATATTTT.

The rearrangement links TRBV4-3 to TRBJ1-6; the D is unclear. Trimming stripped 2 bases from V and 3 bases from J, with 20 bases between. CDR3 length: 19 residues. The germline gives CDR1 LGHNA, CDR2 YSLEER. The CDR3 sequence is CASSQRLISRGDYNSPLHF. CDR3 sequence (DNA): TGCGCCAGCAGCCAACGACTAATTTCGCGTGGGGACTATAATTCACCCCTCCACTTT.

The chain combines TRBV6-8 with TRBJ2-7, with 7 nucleotides matching TRBD1. Germline CDR1 MNHGY, CDR2 SAAAGT. This CDR3 has 16 amino acids. V trimming: 6 bases; J trimming: 4 bases; junction bases outside the gene matches: 15. In DNA, the CDR3 is TGTGCCAGCAGATCGATCCGGGACAGCGAGTATTACGAGCAGTACGTC. Translating it yields CASRSIRDSEYYEQYV.

The V gene is TRBV28, the J gene TRBJ2-2; 9 nucleotides align to TRBD1. Germline CDR1 is MDHEN and CDR2 is SYDVKM. Trimming took 6 bases from V and 4 from J; bases not matched to a gene: 0. The CDR3 runs 13 residues. DNA of the CDR3: TGTGCCAGCAGGACAGGGGGCACCGGGGAGCTGTTTTTT. Encoded protein: CASRTGGTGELFF.

V usage is TRBV5-5 and J usage is TRBJ1-6; D gene ambiguous. The length of the CDR3 is 15 residues. CDR1 SGHKS and CDR2 YYEKEE come from the germline V gene (reference sequence). V lost 3 bases and J 8 bases, leaving 15 bases between the germline ends. As DNA, the CDR3 is TGTGCCAGCAGCTCCCTATCCCCGCCGGATTCACCCCTCCACTTT. It specifies CASSSLSPPDSPLHF.

The chain couples TRBV4-2 to TRBJ2-1, with D possibly matching TRBD1 (6 bases). V lost 3 bases to trimming and J lost 8 bases, with 11 bases between them. The CDR3 consists of 13 residues. CDR1 is LGHNA and CDR2 is YNFKEQ in the germline V gene. CDR3 amino acids: CASSQTGEDEQFF. CDR3 coding DNA: TGTGCCAGCAGCCAGACAGGAGAAGATGAGCAGTTCTTC.

The CDR3 nucleotides read TGTGCCAGCAGCTTAGGTGGTGACAGGGTCGACACTGAAGCTTTCTTT. This sequence encodes CASSLGGDRVDTEAFF. The chain links TRBV7-9 to TRBJ1-1, with TRBD1 matching over 7 bases. This CDR3 is built from 16 residues. CDR1 and CDR2 from the germline V gene are SEHNR and FQNEAQ (reference sequence). With V trimmed by 1 base and J by 3 bases, 8 bases remained unmatched.

This sequence joins TRBV10-3 and TRBJ2-7; D remains unclear. There are 13 residues in the CDR3. The germline V and J ends were trimmed by 0 bases and 6 bases, with 9 bases remaining between them. Germline V gene data show CDR1 as ENHRY and CDR2 as SYGVKD. The CDR3 DNA reads TGTGCCATCAGTGAGTCTGGGCTCCCCGAGCAGTACTTC. It yields the protein CAISESGLPEQYF.

The rearrangement links TRBV6-5 to TRBJ1-1, with TRBD1 matching over 7 bases. There are 14 residues in the CDR3. V lost 5 bases, J lost 3 bases, and 6 bases stayed unmatched. CDR1 and CDR2 (germline): MNHEY, SVGAGI. Here the CDR3 reads CASSEGQGDTEAFF. CDR3 nucleotides: TGTGCCAGCAGTGAAGGGCAGGGGGACACTGAAGCTTTCTTT.

A note on this clone: The same CDR3 also results from other DNA sequences found in this sample. This rearrangement joins TRBV7-2 to TRBJ1-5; perhaps TRBD1 as D (5 bases). V was trimmed by 1 base and J by 4 bases, leaving 5 bases between them. The CDR3 is 13 amino acids. From germline, CDR1 is SGHTA and CDR2 FQGNSA. DNA of the CDR3: TGTGCCAGCAGCTTAGGACAGAATCAGCCCCAGCATTTT. This codes for CASSLGQNQPQHF.

This CDR3 is CASSQPGTATNYGYTF. CDR3 bases: TGCGCCAGCAGCCAGCCCGGGACAGCTACTAACTATGGCTACACCTTC. The genes are TRBV4-1 and TRBJ1-2; 7 positions agree with TRBD1. The CDR3 covers 16 residues. V lost 3 bases to trimming and J lost 0 bases; unmatched junction nucleotides: 7. Germline lookup yields CDR1 MGHRA and CDR2 YSYEKL.

Regarding this clone: A read error may produce the germline difference seen at one junction end. The chain links TRBV10-3 to TRBJ2-1; no clear D. CDR3 length: 12 amino acids. Looked up from germline, CDR1 is ENHRY and CDR2 is SYGVKD. As DNA, the CDR3 is TGTGCCGTCAGTGAGACAATGGATGAGCAGTTCTTC. Translating it yields CAVSETMDEQFF.